Shown below are 15 T cell receptor beta chains from a single sample sequenced in a study of blood T cell repertoires in COVID-19. Some clones are missing from TCRdb's copy, which holds only in-frame ones; the method was immunoSEQ multiplex PCR. The sample yields 65,000 to 90,000 clones, 87% seen once. Sequencing input: peripheral blood. The receptors shown here come from a woman between 18 and 30 years old with acute or convalescent COVID-19.

The chain links TRBV5-8 to TRBJ1-5; tentative D call: TRBD1 (5 bases). This CDR3 is built from 17 residues. Trimming stripped 0 bases from V and 3 bases from J, with 16 bases between. Germline V gives CDR1 SGHTS, CDR2 YDEGEE. The CDR3 DNA is TGTGCCAGCAGCTTGGGGCGGGGGGGACGGATCAATCAGCCCCAGCATTTT. Residues: CASSLGRGGRINQPQHF.

This clone appeared once. CDR3 sequence reads: CSASPGSNQPQHF. CDR3 DNA: TGCAGTGCTAGTCCGGGGAGCAATCAGCCCCAGCATTTT. This chain links TRBV20-1 with TRBJ1-5; no reliable D call. Deletions cut 3 bases from V and 1 base from J, with 7 bases between. Germline V gene data show CDR1 as DFQATT and CDR2 as SNEGSKA (reference sequence). The CDR3 has 13 residues.

This clone has only one observation. The junction does not match germline at one end; this may be a read error. V and J are TRBV3-1 (or the pseudogene TRBV3-2) and TRBJ2-3; a weak D match, TRBD1 (6 bases). Looked up from germline, CDR1 is LGHDT and CDR2 is YNNKEL (reference sequence). This CDR3 region has 12 residues. Here the CDR3 reads CASSLRGGATDF. The DNA for the CDR3 is TGTGCCAGCAGCCTCAGAGGGGGAGCTACGGATTTT.

This clone was counted a single time. J is TRBJ2-1 and V is TRBV5-5, with D possibly being TRBD2 (5 bases). Trimming pared 1 base from V and 4 bases from J, leaving 15 bases between. The CDR3 runs 16 residues. Germline V gene sequence: CDR1 SGHKS, CDR2 YYEKEE (reference sequence). The CDR3 region is CASSLSGPKQYNEQFF. CDR3 bases: TGTGCCAGCAGCTTGAGCGGTCCCAAACAATACAATGAGCAGTTCTTC.

The rearrangement uses TRBV6-1 and TRBJ1-6; maybe TRBD1 (5 bases). V lost 3 bases and J lost 9, with 15 bases in between. The CDR3 spans 15 residues. Germline values: CDR1 MNHNS, CDR2 SASEGT. In nucleotides, the CDR3 is TGTGCCAGCAGTGAGGGGCAGAGTGGTGCTTCACCCCTCCACTTT. It is translated as CASSEGQSGASPLHF.

The gene calls are TRBV7-9 and TRBJ2-7, with TRBD2 matching over 7 bases. With V trimmed by 4 bases and J by 2 bases, 5 bases remained unmatched. This CDR3 is built from 14 residues. The V gene's germline CDR1 is SEHNR and CDR2 FQNEAQ (reference sequence). The CDR3 region has the DNA TGTGCCAGCAGCTGGAGCGGGGCCCCCTACGAGCAGTACTTC. This gives the protein CASSWSGAPYEQYF. The full variable domain, with the rest looked up from reference TRBV7-9 and TRBJ2-7, is DTGVSQNPRHKITKRGQNVTFRCDPISEHNRLYWYRQTLGQGPEFLTYFQNEAQLEKSRLLSDRFSAERPKGSFSTLEIQRTEQGDSAMYLCASSWSGAPYEQYFGPGTRLTVT.

The chain couples TRBV18 to TRBJ2-7, with a weak D call TRBD1 (6 bases). Trimming cost V 4 bases and J 7 bases, with 20 bases left between them. The CDR3 extends over 15 amino acids. Germline lookup yields CDR1 KGHSH and CDR2 LQKENI. The CDR3 DNA reads TGTGCCAGCTCACGCCGGGACAAATATCGAGGGGAGCAGTACTTC. Translation: CASSRRDKYRGEQYF.

The CDR3: CASSLGGGLQETQYF. For the CDR3, the DNA is TGTGCCAGCAGTTTAGGGGGGGGCCTACAAGAGACCCAGTACTTC. This sequence joins TRBV27 and TRBJ2-5; tentative D call: TRBD2 (7 bases). CDR3 length equals 15 residues. Trimming cost V 2 bases and J 2 bases, with 12 bases left between them. Per germline, CDR1 MNHEY and CDR2 SMNVEV (reference sequence).

The genes are TRBV12-3 or TRBV12-4 and TRBJ1-6; D call uncertain. Trimming removed 3 bases from V and 7 bases from J, with 7 bases in between. The CDR3 is 13 amino acids. The CDR3, as DNA: TGTGCCAGCAGTTTTAGCCAGAATTCACCCCTCCACTTT. Its protein is CASSFSQNSPLHF.

V and J are TRBV4-3 and TRBJ2-7; 9 nucleotides align to TRBD2. V lost 0 bases to trimming and J lost 2 bases; unmatched junction nucleotides: 8. Germline loops: CDR1 LGHNA, CDR2 YSLEER. The CDR3 covers 17 residues. The CDR3 sequence: CASSQDELAGRTYEQYF. The DNA of the CDR3 is TGCGCCAGCAGCCAAGACGAGCTAGCGGGAAGAACCTACGAGCAGTACTTC.

The chain uses TRBV7-2 and TRBJ2-5; 10 nucleotides align to TRBD1. CDR1 and CDR2 from the germline V gene are SGHTA and FQGNSA. Losses at the gene ends were 5 bases for V and 0 bases for J; bases not matched to a gene: 3. CDR3 length: 15 amino acids. The CDR3 loop is CASSPDRGYQETQYF. CDR3 DNA: TGTGCCAGCAGCCCGGACAGGGGGTACCAAGAGACCCAGTACTTC.

DNA of the CDR3: TGTGCCAGCAGTTCCCTCCTAGCGCCCAACGCGAACACCGGGGAGCTGTTTTTT. This encodes CASSSLLAPNANTGELFF. This sequence joins TRBV5-5 and TRBJ2-2, with D possibly TRBD2 on 6 matching bases. The germline gives CDR1 SGHKS, CDR2 YYEKEE (reference sequence). V shed 5 bases and J shed 0 bases, with 20 bases lying between them. The CDR3 runs to 18 residues.

The rearrangement links TRBV5-5 to TRBJ2-2, with D unclear. The CDR3 sequence is 16 residues long. The germline V gene encodes CDR1 SGHKS and CDR2 YYEKEE (reference sequence). Trimming took off 6 bases at V and 0 bases at J, with 15 bases between the two ends. The CDR3 nucleotides read TGTGCCAGCACCCCAAGTGCGACATCGAACACCGGGGAGCTGTTTTTT. This codes for CASTPSATSNTGELFF.

V is TRBV20-1 and J is TRBJ2-7; TRBD2 aligns across 8 bases. Germline CDR1 and CDR2: DFQATT and SNEGSKA (reference sequence). This CDR3 is 19 amino acids long. With V trimmed by 3 bases and J by 5 bases, 24 bases remained unmatched. The CDR3 region has the DNA TGCAGTGCTAGTCGGCGAACGGCCTTAGCGGGGATCAGCGAGGACGAGCAGTACTTC. Protein product: CSASRRTALAGISEDEQYF.

V is TRBV4-3 and J is TRBJ2-2; D gene ambiguous. The CDR3 totals 12 residues. V was trimmed by 0 bases and J by 8 bases, leaving 4 bases between them. From germline, CDR1 is LGHNA and CDR2 YSLEER. In nucleotides, the CDR3 is TGCGCCAGCAGCCAAGATACTGGGGAGCTGTTTTTT. This codes for CASSQDTGELFF.